Reported below is one T cell receptor (beta chain). This CDR3 has 13 amino acids. V was clipped by 4 bases and J by 3 bases; unmatched bases: 1. CDR1 is SNHLY and CDR2 is FYNNEI in the germline V gene. This entry comes from a study of blood T cell repertoires in COVID-19. Assay used: immunoSEQ multiplex PCR; TCRdb lists only in-frame clones, some missing. The table has some 220,000 clones, around nine tenths seen once; the top ten hold 0.83%. The sample taken for sequencing was peripheral blood. This chain joins TRBV2 and TRBJ2-7; 9 nucleotides agree with TRBD1. The source of this sequence is a man between 25 and 39 years old with COVID-19, enrolled during active disease. CDR3 nucleotides: TGTGCCAGCAGTGTGGGACAGGGCTACGAGCAGTACTTC. This codes for CASSVGQGYEQYF. The full variable domain, in which reference TRBV2 and TRBJ2-7 provide the parts outside the CDR3, is EPEVTQTPSHQVTQMGQEVILRCVPISNHLYFYWYRQILGQKVEFLVSFYNNEISEKSEIFDDQFSVERPDGSNFTLKIRSTKLEDSAMYFCASSVGQGYEQYFGPGTRLTVT.